A selection of T cell receptor beta chains follows, all from one sample in a study of blood T cell repertoires in COVID-19. TCRdb's copy holds only in-frame clones and misses some; the assay was immunoSEQ multiplex PCR. The sample shows 250,000 to 400,000 clones, around 86% of them seen only once. Sequenced sample: peripheral blood. The receptors come from a man in his forties or fifties with active or convalescent COVID-19. Each CDR3 is given with its conserved first and last residue. The order of the fields is D gene, J gene, V gene, clone size, CDR3 protein, CDR3 DNA. D genes are given only for firm matches. Not all rows give a size; the values are once, few, many and, for expanded clones, a class.

D: .
J: TRBJ1-1
V: TRBV10-3
size: .
CDR3: CATRGSLNTEAFF
DNA: TGTGCCACCAGAGGGAGCCTGAACACTGAAGCTTTCTTT

D: .
J: TRBJ2-1
V: TRBV5-4
size: .
CDR3: CASSVIENPYNEQFF
DNA: TGTGCCAGCAGCGTGATAGAAAACCCTTACAATGAGCAGTTCTTC

D: .
J: TRBJ1-1
V: TRBV28
size: .
CDR3: CASSLEQAEAFF
DNA: TGTGCCAGCAGTCTTGAACAGGCTGAAGCTTTCTTT

D: .
J: TRBJ1-1
V: TRBV6-2/TRBV6-3
size: .
CDR3: CASSAGPLTQNTEAFF
DNA: TGTGCCAGCAGTGCGGGACCGCTAACCCAGAACACTGAAGCTTTCTTT

D: .
J: TRBJ1-3
V: TRBV7-9
size: .
CDR3: CASSSQGGAGNTIYF
DNA: TGTGCCAGCAGCTCCCAAGGCGGAGCTGGAAACACCATATATTTT

D: .
J: TRBJ1-5
V: TRBV27
size: .
CDR3: CASSPTTGQPQHF
DNA: TGTGCCAGCAGTCCAACGACAGGTCAGCCCCAGCATTTT

D: .
J: TRBJ1-2
V: TRBV7-8
size: .
CDR3: CASSLESGDPNYGYTF
DNA: TGTGCCAGCAGCTTAGAATCAGGGGATCCCAACTATGGCTACACCTTC

D: TRBD1
J: TRBJ2-7
V: TRBV28
size: .
CDR3: CASSSGQGLYEQYF
DNA: TGTGCCAGCAGTTCGGGACAGGGGCTCTACGAGCAGTACTTC

D: .
J: TRBJ2-5
V: TRBV11-2
size: .
CDR3: CASSPQGRETQYF
DNA: TGTGCCAGCAGCCCTCAGGGCCGGGAGACCCAGTACTTC

D: TRBD1
J: TRBJ1-2
V: TRBV27
size: .
CDR3: CASSPFPGTGDLGYGYTF
DNA: TGTGCCAGCAGTCCCTTCCCCGGGACAGGGGACTTAGGCTATGGCTACACCTTC

D: .
J: TRBJ2-7
V: TRBV6-5
size: .
CDR3: CASSYSSGRGRGQYF
DNA: TGTGCCAGCAGTTACTCTTCTGGGCGGGGAAGAGGGCAGTACTTC

D: TRBD1
J: TRBJ2-1
V: TRBV11-2
size: .
CDR3: CASSLDRDYNEQFF
DNA: TGTGCCAGCAGCTTGGACAGGGACTACAATGAGCAGTTCTTC

D: TRBD1
J: TRBJ2-7
V: TRBV6-2/TRBV6-3
size: once
CDR3: CASTPGGEQYF
DNA: TGTGCCAGCACCCCAGGGGGCGAGCAGTACTTC

D: TRBD1
J: TRBJ1-6
V: TRBV2
size: .
CDR3: CASNVPGQGALHF
DNA: TGTGCCAGCAACGTTCCGGGACAGGGGGCCCTCCACTTT

D: TRBD1
J: TRBJ2-3
V: TRBV6-1
size: .
CDR3: CASSEQGTGNGDTQYF
DNA: TGTGCCAGCAGTGAACAGGGGACAGGGAATGGGGATACGCAGTATTTT

D: .
J: TRBJ2-3
V: TRBV28
size: .
CDR3: CASSLLFRGGTDTQYF
DNA: TGTGCCAGCAGTTTATTATTTAGGGGTGGCACAGATACGCAGTATTTT

D: TRBD1
J: TRBJ1-5
V: TRBV5-5
size: .
CDR3: CASSFTAGGGGNQPQHF
DNA: TGTGCCAGCAGCTTCACGGCAGGGGGAGGTGGCAATCAGCCCCAGCATTTT

D: TRBD2
J: TRBJ2-1
V: TRBV25-1
size: .
CDR3: CASMSQRGGNEQFF
DNA: TGTGCCAGCATGAGTCAGCGGGGGGGCAATGAGCAGTTCTTC

D: .
J: TRBJ2-3
V: TRBV28
size: .
CDR3: CASSVLTGDLDTQYF
DNA: TGTGCCAGCAGCGTTCTAACGGGAGATTTAGATACGCAGTATTTT

D: TRBD2
J: TRBJ2-3
V: TRBV5-4
size: .
CDR3: CASSLGPRLAGTDTQYF
DNA: TGTGCCAGCAGTTTGGGGCCCCGACTAGCGGGCACAGATACGCAGTATTTT

D: TRBD1
J: TRBJ2-2
V: TRBV7-9
size: .
CDR3: CASSLDRGGLDGELFF
DNA: TGTGCCAGCAGCCTCGACAGGGGAGGTTTGGACGGGGAGCTGTTTTTT

D: .
J: TRBJ1-1
V: TRBV24-1
size: .
CDR3: CATKAALTGPGDTEAFF
DNA: TGTGCCACAAAAGCCGCCCTGACAGGACCCGGGGACACTGAAGCTTTCTTT

D: .
J: TRBJ2-1
V: TRBV19
size: .
CDR3: CASTSRSYNEQFF
DNA: TGTGCCAGTACTTCGAGGTCCTACAATGAGCAGTTCTTC

D: TRBD2
J: TRBJ2-7
V: TRBV11-3
size: .
CDR3: CASSLEAGGGEQYF
DNA: TGTGCCAGCAGCTTAGAAGCGGGAGGGGGCGAGCAGTACTTC

D: .
J: TRBJ1-1
V: TRBV6-2/TRBV6-3
size: .
CDR3: CASSYRFPRNTEAFF
DNA: TGTGCCAGCAGTTACAGATTTCCGAGGAACACTGAAGCTTTCTTT

D: .
J: TRBJ2-3
V: TRBV25-1
size: .
CDR3: CASILSDTQYF
DNA: TGTGCCAGCATCCTTTCAGATACGCAGTATTTT

D: .
J: TRBJ2-2
V: TRBV9
size: few
CDR3: CASSVATPGGHTGELFF
DNA: TGTGCCAGCAGCGTAGCTACCCCCGGGGGGCATACCGGGGAGCTGTTTTTT

D: TRBD1
J: TRBJ2-3
V: TRBV7-2
size: .
CDR3: CASSRTGWADTQYF
DNA: TGTGCCAGCAGCAGGACAGGGTGGGCAGATACGCAGTATTTT

D: .
J: TRBJ1-5
V: TRBV30
size: once
CDR3: CAWSRTASQPQHF
DNA: TGTGCCTGGAGTAGGACAGCTAGTCAGCCCCAGCATTTT

D: .
J: TRBJ2-5
V: TRBV19
size: .
CDR3: CASSIDPAGGQETQYF
DNA: TGTGCCAGTAGTATAGATCCGGCAGGGGGGCAAGAGACCCAGTACTTC

D: .
J: TRBJ1-2
V: TRBV3-1/TRBV3-2
size: .
CDR3: CASSLPTVNYGYTF
DNA: TGTGCCAGCAGCCTTCCGACAGTTAACTATGGCTACACCTTC

D: TRBD1
J: TRBJ2-1
V: TRBV28
size: .
CDR3: CASTDPWDRDSYNEQFF
DNA: TGTGCCAGCACCGACCCTTGGGACAGGGACTCCTACAATGAGCAGTTCTTC

D: .
J: TRBJ1-5
V: TRBV2
size: .
CDR3: CASSVQEGGNQPQHF
DNA: TGTGCCAGCAGTGTCCAAGAAGGGGGCAATCAGCCCCAGCATTTT

D: TRBD1
J: TRBJ2-7
V: TRBV12-3/TRBV12-4
size: .
CDR3: CASSLEGQYEQYF
DNA: TGTGCCAGCAGTTTAGAGGGACAGTACGAGCAGTACTTC

D: TRBD1
J: TRBJ1-2
V: TRBV3-1/TRBV3-2
size: .
CDR3: CASSPLGQGALVYGYTF
DNA: TGTGCCAGCAGTCCGTTGGGACAGGGTGCTCTTGTCTATGGCTACACCTTC

D: TRBD1
J: TRBJ2-7
V: TRBV5-6
size: .
CDR3: CASSLGTGPYEQYF
DNA: TGTGCCAGCAGCTTAGGGACAGGCCCCTACGAGCAGTACTTC

D: TRBD1
J: TRBJ1-1
V: TRBV5-6
size: .
CDR3: CASSLNTGALNTEAFF
DNA: TGTGCCAGCAGCTTGAACACAGGGGCCCTGAACACTGAAGCTTTCTTT

D: .
J: TRBJ2-7
V: TRBV28
size: .
CDR3: CASSRGEYEQYF
DNA: TGTGCCAGCAGCCGCGGGGAGTACGAGCAGTACTTC

D: TRBD2
J: TRBJ2-1
V: TRBV4-3
size: .
CDR3: CASSQDQAGGYNEQFF
DNA: TGCGCCAGCAGCCAAGATCAAGCGGGGGGCTACAATGAGCAGTTCTTC

D: .
J: TRBJ1-2
V: TRBV3-1/TRBV3-2
size: .
CDR3: CASSQEGGTANYGYTF
DNA: TGTGCCAGCAGCCAAGAGGGGGGGACCGCTAACTATGGCTACACCTTC

D: .
J: TRBJ2-1
V: TRBV7-9
size: .
CDR3: CASSLGGSRSYNEQFF
DNA: TGTGCCAGCAGCCTTGGAGGTTCACGATCCTACAATGAGCAGTTCTTC

D: .
J: TRBJ1-5
V: TRBV19
size: .
CDR3: CASSTPVNSNQPQHF
DNA: TGTGCCAGTAGTACGCCAGTTAATAGCAATCAGCCCCAGCATTTT

D: .
J: TRBJ1-4
V: TRBV27
size: .
CDR3: CASSRRWGGLDEKLFF
DNA: TGTGCCAGCAGTAGGCGCTGGGGGGGTTTGGATGAAAAACTGTTTTTT

D: TRBD2
J: TRBJ2-1
V: TRBV29-1
size: .
CDR3: CSVLADPYNEQFF
DNA: TGCAGCGTCCTAGCGGACCCCTACAATGAGCAGTTCTTC

D: .
J: TRBJ2-7
V: TRBV3-1/TRBV3-2
size: .
CDR3: CASSQASPSVRVNSSYEQYF
DNA: TGTGCCAGCAGCCAAGCCTCTCCCTCGGTGCGGGTGAATTCGTCCTACGAGCAGTACTTC

D: .
J: TRBJ2-3
V: TRBV7-2
size: .
CDR3: CASSLASSGNTQYF
DNA: TGTGCCAGCAGCTTAGCCTCAAGCGGAAATACGCAGTATTTT

D: TRBD1
J: TRBJ1-3
V: TRBV10-3
size: .
CDR3: CAISPDRGASTIYF
DNA: TGTGCCATCAGTCCGGACAGGGGGGCTAGCACCATATATTTT

D: .
J: TRBJ1-3
V: TRBV12-3/TRBV12-4
size: few
CDR3: CASTHGGNTIYF
DNA: TGTGCCAGCACCCACGGGGGAAACACCATATATTTT

D: .
J: TRBJ2-3
V: TRBV2
size: .
CDR3: CASSGRGTSTDTQYF
DNA: TGTGCCAGCAGTGGGAGAGGGACTAGCACAGATACGCAGTATTTT

D: TRBD1
J: TRBJ1-6
V: TRBV19
size: few
CDR3: CASSTPGQGGSPLHF
DNA: TGTGCCAGTAGTACTCCGGGACAGGGGGGTTCACCCCTCCACTTT

D: TRBD1
J: TRBJ2-7
V: TRBV7-8
size: .
CDR3: CASSLAGAGQAAYEQYF
DNA: TGTGCCAGCAGCTTAGCAGGTGCGGGACAGGCCGCCTACGAGCAGTACTTC

D: .
J: TRBJ2-5
V: TRBV4-1
size: .
CDR3: CASSQWDRGAQETQYF
DNA: TGCGCCAGCAGCCAGTGGGATCGGGGGGCCCAGGAGACCCAGTACTTC

D: .
J: TRBJ2-2
V: TRBV19
size: once
CDR3: CASSQGHSAGELFF
DNA: TGTGCCAGTAGTCAGGGGCATTCTGCCGGGGAGCTGTTTTTT

D: TRBD1
J: TRBJ1-2
V: TRBV6-1
size: .
CDR3: CASSEGRGQSYGYTF
DNA: TGTGCCAGCAGTGAAGGCAGGGGGCAAAGCTATGGCTACACCTTC